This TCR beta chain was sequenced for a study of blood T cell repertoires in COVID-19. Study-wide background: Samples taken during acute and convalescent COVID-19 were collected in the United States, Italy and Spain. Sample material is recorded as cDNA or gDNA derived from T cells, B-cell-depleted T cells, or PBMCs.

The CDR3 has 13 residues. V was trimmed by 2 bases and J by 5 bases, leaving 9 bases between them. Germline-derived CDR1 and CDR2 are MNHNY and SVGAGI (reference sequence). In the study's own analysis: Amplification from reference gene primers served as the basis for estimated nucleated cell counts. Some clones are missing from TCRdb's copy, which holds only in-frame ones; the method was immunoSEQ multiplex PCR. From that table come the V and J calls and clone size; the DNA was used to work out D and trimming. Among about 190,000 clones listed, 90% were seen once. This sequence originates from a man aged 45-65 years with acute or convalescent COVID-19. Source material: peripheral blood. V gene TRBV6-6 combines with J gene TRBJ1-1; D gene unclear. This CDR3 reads CASSYTPRTEAFF. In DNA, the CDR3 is TGTGCCAGCAGTTACACTCCGAGGACTGAAGCTTTCTTT.